Following are 8 T cell receptor beta chains from one sample sequenced in a study of shared clonotypes between healthy human individuals. Produced via immunoSEQ multiplex PCR; TCRdb's table is partial and in-frame only. The sample contains about 2.5 million clones, about 90% of which appear only once. The sequencing sample was made of naive CD4+ T cells from PBMCs. As for subset: CD45RA+ positively selected. All receptors derive from a man aged 18 to 30 in good health. Some clones in this sample may be carry-over from other donors' samples.

V usage is TRBV7-3 and J usage is TRBJ2-2, with 12 bases lining up with TRBD2. Germline lookup yields CDR1 SGHTA and CDR2 FQGTGA. The CDR3 is 15 residues long. After removal of 5 bases from V and 6 bases from J, the junction contained 4 bases not matched to a gene. CDR3 sequence reads: CASSLTSGRSGELFF. The CDR3, as DNA: TGTGCCAGCAGCCTCACTAGCGGGAGGTCCGGGGAGCTGTTTTTT. The full variable domain, completed using reference TRBV7-3 and TRBJ2-2, is GAGVSQTPSNKVTEKGKYVELRCDPISGHTALYWYRQSLGQGPEFLIYFQGTGAADDSGLPNDRFFAVRPEGSVSTLKIQRTERGDSAVYLCASSLTSGRSGELFFGEGSRLTVL.

The V call is TRBV6-1, the J call TRBJ1-5; D gene unclear. CDR1 MNHNS and CDR2 SASEGT come from the germline V gene. The CDR3 sequence is 16 residues long. V lost 0 bases, J lost 2 bases, and 11 bases lay in between. The CDR3 sequence is CASSEAGLVGNQPQHF. CDR3 sequence (DNA): TGTGCCAGCAGTGAAGCAGGGTTGGTTGGCAATCAGCCCCAGCATTTT.

Turning to this clone: Other DNA variants within this sample encode the same CDR3. The chain uses TRBV15 and TRBJ1-5; tentatively, D is TRBD1 (5 bases). CDR3 length: 14 residues. Germline lookup yields CDR1 LNHNV and CDR2 YYDKDF (reference sequence). With 3 bases removed from V and 1 base from J, the gap between germline ends came to 7 bases. The CDR3 spells CATSRGGSNQPQHF. The CDR3 nucleotides read TGTGCCACCAGCAGGGGGGGGAGCAATCAGCCCCAGCATTTT.

In its sample, this clone was seen once. This chain's CDR3 is CASSRNRGAGTGELFF. DNA for the CDR3: TGTGCCAGCAGCAGGAACCGTGGGGCCGGCACCGGGGAGCTGTTTTTT. The rearrangement joins TRBV4-2 to TRBJ2-2; D perhaps matches TRBD1 (5 bases). The CDR3 contains 16 residues. Germline lookup yields CDR1 LGHNA and CDR2 YNFKEQ. V was clipped by 5 bases and J by 4 bases, with 17 bases between them.

The chain links TRBV19 to TRBJ2-5, with no clear D. Trimming took off 7 bases at V and 5 bases at J, with 14 bases between the two ends. The CDR3 runs 13 residues. Per the germline V gene, CDR1 is LNHDA and CDR2 is SQIVND (reference sequence). This CDR3 is CASMNGPGETQYF. CDR3 bases: TGTGCCAGTATGAACGGGCCGGGTGAGACCCAGTACTTC.

To note about this clone: Other nucleotide sequences in the sample specify the same CDR3. The gene calls are TRBV28 and TRBJ2-7; the match to TRBD1 covers 7 bases. The germline gives CDR1 MDHEN, CDR2 SYDVKM. V was pared by 6 bases and J by 3 bases, with 5 bases of the junction left unmatched. The CDR3 is 13 residues long. The CDR3, as DNA: TGTGCCAGCAGACCGGGACAGAGCTACGAGCAGTACTTC. Protein: CASRPGQSYEQYF.

This chain joins TRBV4-1 and TRBJ2-7, with D possibly matching TRBD1 (6 bases). Trimming stripped 0 bases from V and 7 bases from J, with 10 bases between. CDR1 is MGHRA, CDR2 YSYEKL, per germline. The CDR3 spans 13 residues. The CDR3 is CASSQDQGSEQYF. In DNA form, the CDR3 reads TGCGCCAGCAGCCAAGATCAGGGGAGTGAGCAGTACTTC.

As to this clone: The junction and the germline gene differ at one end; a read error may be behind it. The chain recombines TRBV6-5 with TRBJ2-7; possibly TRBD1 or TRBD2 for D (5 bases each). The V gene's germline CDR1 is MNHEY and CDR2 SVGAGI. This CDR3 is built from 13 residues. CDR3 sequence: CASRARGGSEPNF. Here the CDR3 DNA reads TGTGCCAGCCGTGCAAGGGGCGGGTCGGAGCCCAACTTC.